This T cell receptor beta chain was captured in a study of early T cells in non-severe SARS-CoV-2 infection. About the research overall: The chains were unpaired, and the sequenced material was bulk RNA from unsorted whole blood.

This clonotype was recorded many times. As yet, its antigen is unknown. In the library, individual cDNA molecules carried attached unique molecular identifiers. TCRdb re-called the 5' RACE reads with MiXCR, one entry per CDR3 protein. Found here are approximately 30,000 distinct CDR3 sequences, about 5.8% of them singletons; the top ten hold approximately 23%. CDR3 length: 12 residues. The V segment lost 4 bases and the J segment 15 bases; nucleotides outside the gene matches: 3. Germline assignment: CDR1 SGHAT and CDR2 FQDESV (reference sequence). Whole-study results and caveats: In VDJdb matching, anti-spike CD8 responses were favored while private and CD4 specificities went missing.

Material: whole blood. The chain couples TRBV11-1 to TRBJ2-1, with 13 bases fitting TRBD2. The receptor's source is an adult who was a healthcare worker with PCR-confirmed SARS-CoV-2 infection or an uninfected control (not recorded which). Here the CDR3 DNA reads TGTGCCAGCAGCTCGGGACTAGCGGGATGGTTCTTC. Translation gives CASSSGLAGWFF. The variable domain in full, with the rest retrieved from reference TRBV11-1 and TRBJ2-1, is EAEVAQSPRYKITEKSQAVAFWCDPISGHATLYWYRQILGQGPELLVQFQDESVVDDSQLPKDRFSAERLKGVDSTLKIQPAELGDSAMYLCASSSGLAGWFFGPGTRLTVL.